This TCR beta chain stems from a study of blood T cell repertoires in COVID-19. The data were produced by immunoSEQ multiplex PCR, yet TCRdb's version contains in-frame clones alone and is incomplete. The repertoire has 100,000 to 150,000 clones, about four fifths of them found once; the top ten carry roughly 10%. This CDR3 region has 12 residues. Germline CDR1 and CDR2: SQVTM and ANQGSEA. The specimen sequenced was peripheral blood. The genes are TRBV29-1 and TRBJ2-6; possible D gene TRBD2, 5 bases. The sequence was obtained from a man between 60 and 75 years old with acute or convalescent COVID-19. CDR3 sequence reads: CSTEAGANVLTF. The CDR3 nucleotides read TGCAGTACGGAGGCCGGGGCCAACGTCCTGACTTTC. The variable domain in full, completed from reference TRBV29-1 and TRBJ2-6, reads SAVISQKPSRDICQRGTSLTIQCQVDSQVTMMFWYRQQPGQSLTLIATANQGSEATYESGFVIDKFPISRPNLTFSTLTVSNMSPEDSSIYLCSTEAGANVLTFGAGSRLTVL.